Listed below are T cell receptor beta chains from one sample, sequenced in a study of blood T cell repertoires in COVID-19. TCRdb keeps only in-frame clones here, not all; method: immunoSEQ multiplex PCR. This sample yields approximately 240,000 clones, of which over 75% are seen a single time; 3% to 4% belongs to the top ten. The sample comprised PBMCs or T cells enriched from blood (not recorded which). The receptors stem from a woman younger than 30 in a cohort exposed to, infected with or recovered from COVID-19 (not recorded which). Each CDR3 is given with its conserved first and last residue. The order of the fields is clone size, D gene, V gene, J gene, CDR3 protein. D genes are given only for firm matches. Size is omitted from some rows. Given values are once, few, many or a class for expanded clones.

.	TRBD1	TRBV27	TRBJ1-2	CASSAIGQANYGYTF
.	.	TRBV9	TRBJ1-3	CASSPEGYTIYF
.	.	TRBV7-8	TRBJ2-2	CASSFLSTETGELFF
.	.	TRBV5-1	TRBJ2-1	CASSLSYNEQFF
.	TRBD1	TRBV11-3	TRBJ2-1	CASSPSGTGVFNEQFF
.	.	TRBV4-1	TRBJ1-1	CASSLGWGRATEAFF
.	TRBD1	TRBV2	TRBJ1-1	CASSNRGTNTEAFF
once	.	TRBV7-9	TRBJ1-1	CASSLDSTEAFF
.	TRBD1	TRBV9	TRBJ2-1	CASSVMPGQGENEQFF
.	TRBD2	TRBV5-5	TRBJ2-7	CASSLGLAGDPRYF
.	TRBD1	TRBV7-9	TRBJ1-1	CASAAGTGLNTEAFF
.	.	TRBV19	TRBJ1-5	CASSIRVQPQHF
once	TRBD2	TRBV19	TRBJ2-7	CASSELAEASYEQYF
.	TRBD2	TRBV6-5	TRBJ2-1	CASSPTSGTNNEQFF
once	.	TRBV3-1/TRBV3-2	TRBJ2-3	CASSQGAAHSTDTQYF
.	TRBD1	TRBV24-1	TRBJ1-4	CATSDSGQGFEKLFF
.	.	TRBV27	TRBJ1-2	CASSVGLSGYGYTF
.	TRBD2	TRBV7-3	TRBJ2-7	CASSLKDFAGGKPYEQYF
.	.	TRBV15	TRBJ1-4	CATSGTGTTNEKLFF
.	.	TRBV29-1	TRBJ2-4	CSVETPSGTKNIQYF
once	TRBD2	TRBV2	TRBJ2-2	CASSDQSGANTGELFF
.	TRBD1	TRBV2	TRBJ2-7	CASKSGTGPYEQYF
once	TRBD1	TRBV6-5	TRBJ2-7	CVSSQPRDSYEQYF
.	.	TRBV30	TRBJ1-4	CAWGGPEVFF
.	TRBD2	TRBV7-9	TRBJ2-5	CASSLEFGLAGEETQYF
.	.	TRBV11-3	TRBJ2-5	CASSLDPTQGRAWGETQYF
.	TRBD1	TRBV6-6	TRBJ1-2	CASSPTGSGYTF
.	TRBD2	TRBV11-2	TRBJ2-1	CASKRLAGRNNEQFF
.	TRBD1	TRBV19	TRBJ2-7	CASSMELTGAGYEQYF
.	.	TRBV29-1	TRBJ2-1	CSGGYNEQFF
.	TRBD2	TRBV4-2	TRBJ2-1	CASSQDEAGGPVNEQFF
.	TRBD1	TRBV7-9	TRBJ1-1	CASSLENRGRTEAFF
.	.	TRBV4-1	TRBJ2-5	CASSRSGTPFQETQYF
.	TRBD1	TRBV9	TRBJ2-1	CASSVPPPGQGWNEQFF
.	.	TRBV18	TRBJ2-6	CASSLGTGANVLTF
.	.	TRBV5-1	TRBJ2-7	CASSTRTHSYEQYF
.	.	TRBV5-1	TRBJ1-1	CASRRDMTNTEAFF
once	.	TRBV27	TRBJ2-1	CASGEVEQFF
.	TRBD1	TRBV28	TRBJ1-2	CASSPWNGQAYGYTF
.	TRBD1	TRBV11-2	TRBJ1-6	CASSDGGTGHPLVPPLHF
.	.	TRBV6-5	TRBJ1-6	CASNRNSPLHF
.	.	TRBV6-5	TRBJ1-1	CASTRGMNTEAFF
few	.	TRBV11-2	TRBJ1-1	CASSSQQGTEAFF
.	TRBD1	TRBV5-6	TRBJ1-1	CASSLGSGGVYTEAFF
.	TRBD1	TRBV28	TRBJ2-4	CASSLLAFDRGQENIQYF
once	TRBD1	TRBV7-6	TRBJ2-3	CASSADRVADTQYF
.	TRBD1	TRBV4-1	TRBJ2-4	CASSQGTGRNIQYF